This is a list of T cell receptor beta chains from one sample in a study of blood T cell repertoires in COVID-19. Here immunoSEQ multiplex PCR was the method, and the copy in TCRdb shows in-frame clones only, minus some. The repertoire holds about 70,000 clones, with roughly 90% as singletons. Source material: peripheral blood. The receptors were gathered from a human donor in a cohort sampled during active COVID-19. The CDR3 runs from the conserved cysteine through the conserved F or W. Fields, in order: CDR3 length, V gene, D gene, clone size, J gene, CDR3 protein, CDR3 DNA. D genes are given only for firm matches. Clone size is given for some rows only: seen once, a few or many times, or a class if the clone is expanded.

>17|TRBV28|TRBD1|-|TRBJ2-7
CASSLHLLGTADYEQYF
TGTGCCAGCAGTTTACACCTACTCGGGACAGCAGACTACGAGCAGTACTTC
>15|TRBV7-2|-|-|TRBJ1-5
CASSLDTGLGQPQHF
TGTGCCAGCAGCTTAGATACAGGGTTAGGTCAGCCCCAGCATTTT
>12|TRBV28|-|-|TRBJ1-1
CASRLSPTEAFF
TGTGCCAGTCGGTTGTCTCCCACTGAAGCTTTCTTT
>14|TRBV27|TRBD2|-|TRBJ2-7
CASRQLAWAYEQYF
TGTGCCAGCAGGCAACTAGCGTGGGCCTACGAGCAGTACTTC
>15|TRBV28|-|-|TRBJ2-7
CASTPSGRLLYEQYF
TGTGCCAGCACACCCAGTGGCAGGTTACTCTACGAGCAGTACTTC
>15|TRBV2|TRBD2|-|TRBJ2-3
CASSDVGGVPDTQYF
TGTGCCAGCAGTGATGTGGGGGGGGTCCCAGATACGCAGTATTTT
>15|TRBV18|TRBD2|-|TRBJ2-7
CASSPSGTSGPEQYF
TGTGCCAGCTCACCCTCCGGGACTAGCGGGCCCGAGCAGTACTTC
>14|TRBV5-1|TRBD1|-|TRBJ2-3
CASSPQGISDTQYF
TGCGCCAGCAGTCCACAGGGGATTTCCGATACGCAGTATTTT
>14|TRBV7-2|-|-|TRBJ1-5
CASSGEASNQPQHF
TGTGCCAGCTCCGGCGAGGCTAGCAATCAGCCCCAGCATTTT
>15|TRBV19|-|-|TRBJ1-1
CASRPGTGANTEAFF
TGTGCCAGTCGTCCCGGGACGGGAGCGAACACTGAAGCTTTCTTT
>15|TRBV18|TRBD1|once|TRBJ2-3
CASRGQGVRTDTQYF
TGTGCCAGCAGGGGACAGGGAGTAAGGACAGATACGCAGTATTTT
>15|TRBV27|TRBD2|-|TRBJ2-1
CASSLVAGGGNEQFF
TGTGCCAGCAGTTTAGTAGCGGGAGGGGGCAATGAGCAGTTCTTC
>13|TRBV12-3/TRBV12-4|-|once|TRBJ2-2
CASRDRDTGELFF
TGTGCCAGCAGAGACAGAGACACCGGGGAGCTGTTTTTT
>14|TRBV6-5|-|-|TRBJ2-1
CASSFYMGQDEQFF
TGTGCCAGCAGTTTTTACATGGGCCAGGATGAGCAGTTCTTC
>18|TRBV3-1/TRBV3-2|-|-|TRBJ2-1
CASSQGRAHLSSYNEQFF
TGTGCCAGCAGCCAAGGGAGGGCGCATTTGAGCTCCTACAATGAGCAGTTCTTC
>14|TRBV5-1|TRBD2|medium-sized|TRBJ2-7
CASSLGSGSHEQYF
TGCGCCAGCAGCTTGGGTAGCGGGAGCCACGAGCAGTACTTC
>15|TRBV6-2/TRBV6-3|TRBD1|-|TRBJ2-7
CASSSPGQGPQEQYF
TGTGCCAGCAGTTCCCCCGGACAGGGCCCTCAAGAGCAGTACTTC
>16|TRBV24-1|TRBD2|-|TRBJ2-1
CATSDPGTSGGGEQFF
TGTGCCACCAGTGATCCCGGGACTAGCGGAGGGGGTGAGCAGTTCTTC
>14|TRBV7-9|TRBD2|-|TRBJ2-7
CASSFGGSSYEQYF
TGTGCCAGCAGCTTCGGGGGGAGCTCCTACGAGCAGTACTTC
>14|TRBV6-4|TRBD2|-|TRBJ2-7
CASSTSGESYEQYF
TGTGCCAGCAGTACTAGCGGTGAATCCTACGAGCAGTACTTC
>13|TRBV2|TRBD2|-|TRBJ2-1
CASRVGGGNEQFF
TGTGCCAGCAGGGTGGGCGGGGGAAATGAGCAGTTCTTC